This T cell receptor beta chain emerged from a study of OX40 agonist ivuxolimab in advanced cancers. Study background: An anti-OX40 (CD134) antibody with agonistic activity, ivuxolimab, was administered to patients. A male proportion of over 75% was recorded, with mean age around 60 years and range roughly 23 to 79. Three individuals attained partial responses, comprising one hepatocellular carcinoma case and two cutaneous melanoma cases. Findings and limits, study-wide: Fewer expanded clones were found on average in CD4+ than in CD8+ T cells.

Profiling relied on immunoSEQ multiplex PCR, and the TCRdb table lists in-frame clones only, not all of them. The table has nearly 60,000 clones, roughly 88% seen once; the top ten hold 3% to 3.5%. The germline CDR1 and CDR2 sequences are SNHLY and FYNNEI. Deletions cut 5 bases from V and 4 bases from J, with 14 bases between. The CDR3 length is 14 residues. For this clone: Its matching antigen is unknown.

Sequences were derived from CD4+ or CD8+ T cells sorted from blood, sampled in a trial of the OX40 agonist ivuxolimab. The chain links TRBV2 to TRBJ1-2; tentatively, D is TRBD1 (5 bases). The clonotype was recovered from an adult with an advanced solid tumor such as melanoma, head and neck, liver or kidney cancer. The CDR3 protein is CASSPPGRIYGYTF. CDR3 bases: TGTGCCAGCAGTCCCCCGGGACGGATCTATGGCTACACCTTC. Full variable domain (remainder filled in from reference TRBV2 and TRBJ1-2): EPEVTQTPSHQVTQMGQEVILRCVPISNHLYFYWYRQILGQKVEFLVSFYNNEISEKSEIFDDQFSVERPDGSNFTLKIRSTKLEDSAMYFCASSPPGRIYGYTFGSGTRLTVV.